This T cell receptor beta chain was sequenced during a study of shared clonotypes between healthy human individuals. The wider study: CD4 naive cells filled three plates per donor, CD4 memory three, CD8 naive two and CD8 memory one.

The CDR3 covers 16 residues. In germline, CDR1 is MRHNA, CDR2 SNTAGT. V was shortened by 0 bases and J by 2 bases, with 11 bases between the two germline ends. On this clone: What it binds is unknown.

Findings and caveats of the study: With a handful of donors compared, 5% to 5.5% of naive CD4 clonotypes were shared.

The data were produced by immunoSEQ multiplex PCR, yet TCRdb's version contains in-frame clones alone and is incomplete. The sample contains under 2.5 million clones, around 90% of which appear only once. The receptor comes from a man between 18 and 29 years old in good health. Some clones in this sample may be carry-over from other donors' samples. The chain is built from TRBV6-4 and TRBJ1-3; D not resolved. The sample comprised naive CD4+ T cells from PBMCs. Subset given: CD45RA+ positively selected. CDR3 in DNA: TGTGCCAGCAGTGACTCGGGCAGCGGTCCTGGAAACACCATATATTTT. Translation gives CASSDSGSGPGNTIYF.